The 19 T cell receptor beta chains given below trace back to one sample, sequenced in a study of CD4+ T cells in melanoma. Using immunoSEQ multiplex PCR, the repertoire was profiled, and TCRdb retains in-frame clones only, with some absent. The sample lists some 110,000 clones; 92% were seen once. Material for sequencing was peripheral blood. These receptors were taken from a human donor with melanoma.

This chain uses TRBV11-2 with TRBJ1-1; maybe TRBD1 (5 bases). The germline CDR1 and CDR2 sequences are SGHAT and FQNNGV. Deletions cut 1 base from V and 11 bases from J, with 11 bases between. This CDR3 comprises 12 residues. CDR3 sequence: CASSLGVGQAFF. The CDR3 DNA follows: TGTGCCAGCAGCTTAGGGGTGGGGCAGGCTTTCTTT.

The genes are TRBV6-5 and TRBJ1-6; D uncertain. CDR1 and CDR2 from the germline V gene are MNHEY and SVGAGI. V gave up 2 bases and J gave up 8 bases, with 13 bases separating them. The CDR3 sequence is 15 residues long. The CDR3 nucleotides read TGTGCCAGCAGTTACGGAACAGACGGTGATTCACCCCTCCACTTT. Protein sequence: CASSYGTDGDSPLHF.

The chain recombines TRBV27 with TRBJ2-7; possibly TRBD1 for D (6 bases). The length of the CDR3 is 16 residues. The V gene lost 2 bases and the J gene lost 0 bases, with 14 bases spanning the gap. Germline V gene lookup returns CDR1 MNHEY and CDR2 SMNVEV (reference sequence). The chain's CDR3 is CASSLIGGPFSYEQYF. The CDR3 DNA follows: TGTGCCAGCAGTTTAATTGGGGGCCCCTTCTCCTACGAGCAGTACTTC.

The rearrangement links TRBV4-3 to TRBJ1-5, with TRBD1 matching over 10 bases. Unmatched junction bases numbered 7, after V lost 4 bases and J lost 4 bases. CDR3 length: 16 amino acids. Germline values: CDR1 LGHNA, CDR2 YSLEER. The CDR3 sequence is CASSPQGGQGNQPQHF. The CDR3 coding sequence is TGCGCCAGCAGCCCCCAAGGGGGACAGGGGAATCAGCCCCAGCATTTT.

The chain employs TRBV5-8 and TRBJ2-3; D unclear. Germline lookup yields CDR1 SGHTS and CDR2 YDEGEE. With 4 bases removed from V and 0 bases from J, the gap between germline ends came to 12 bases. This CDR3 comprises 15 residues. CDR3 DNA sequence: TGTGCCAGCAGCCCGGGCGGCGGCAGCACAGATACGCAGTATTTT. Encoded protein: CASSPGGGSTDTQYF.

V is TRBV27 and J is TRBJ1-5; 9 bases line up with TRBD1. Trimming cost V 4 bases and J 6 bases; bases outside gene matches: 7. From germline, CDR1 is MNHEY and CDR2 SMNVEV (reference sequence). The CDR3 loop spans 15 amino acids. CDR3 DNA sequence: TGTGCCAGCAGTTCGTCCACAGGGGGCAGTCAGCCCCAGCATTTT. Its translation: CASSSSTGGSQPQHF.

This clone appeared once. The CDR3 here is CASSSDTGELFF. CDR3 nucleotide sequence: TGTGCCAGCAGTTCAGACACCGGGGAGCTGTTTTTT. The chain combines TRBV28 with TRBJ2-2; D not certain. Germline V gives CDR1 MDHEN, CDR2 SYDVKM. The V end lost 4 bases, the J end lost 3 bases, and 3 bases lay between the germline ends. CDR3 length: 12 amino acids.

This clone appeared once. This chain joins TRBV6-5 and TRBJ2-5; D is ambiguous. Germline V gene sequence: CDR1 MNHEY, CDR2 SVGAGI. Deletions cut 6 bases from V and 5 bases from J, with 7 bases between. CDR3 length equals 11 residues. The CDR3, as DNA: TGTGCCAGCAGACGTCTCGAGACCCAGTACTTC. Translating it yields CASRRLETQYF.

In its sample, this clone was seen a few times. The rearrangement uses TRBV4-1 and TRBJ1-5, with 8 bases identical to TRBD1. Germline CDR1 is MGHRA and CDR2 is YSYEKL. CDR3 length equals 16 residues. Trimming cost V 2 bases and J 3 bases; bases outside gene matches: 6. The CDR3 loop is CASSQFRDRTNQPQHF. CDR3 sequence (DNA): TGCGCCAGCAGCCAATTCCGGGACAGGACCAATCAGCCCCAGCATTTT.

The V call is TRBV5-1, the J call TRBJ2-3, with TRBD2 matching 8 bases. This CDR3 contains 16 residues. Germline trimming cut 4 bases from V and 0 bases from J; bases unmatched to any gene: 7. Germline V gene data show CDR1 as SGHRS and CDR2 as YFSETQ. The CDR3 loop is CASSPGLERSTDTQYF. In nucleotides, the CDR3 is TGCGCCAGCAGCCCGGGACTAGAACGAAGCACAGATACGCAGTATTTT.

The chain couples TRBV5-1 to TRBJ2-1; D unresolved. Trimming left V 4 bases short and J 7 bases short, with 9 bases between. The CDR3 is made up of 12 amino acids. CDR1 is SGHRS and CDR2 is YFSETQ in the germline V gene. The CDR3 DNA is TGCGCCAGCAGCCAAGGGCGAAATGAGCAGTTCTTC. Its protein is CASSQGRNEQFF. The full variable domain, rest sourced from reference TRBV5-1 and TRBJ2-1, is KAGVTQTPRYLIKTRGQQVTLSCSPISGHRSVSWYQQTPGQGLQFLFEYFSETQRNKGNFPGRFSGRQFSNSRSEMNVSTLELGDSALYLCASSQGRNEQFFGPGTRLTVL.

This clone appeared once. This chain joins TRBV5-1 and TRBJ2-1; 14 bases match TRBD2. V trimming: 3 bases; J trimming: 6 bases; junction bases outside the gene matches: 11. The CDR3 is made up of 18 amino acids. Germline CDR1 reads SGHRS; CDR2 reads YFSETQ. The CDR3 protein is CASSSYRTSGRFLNEQFF. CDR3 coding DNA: TGCGCCAGCAGCTCCTACAGGACTAGCGGGAGGTTCCTCAATGAGCAGTTCTTC.

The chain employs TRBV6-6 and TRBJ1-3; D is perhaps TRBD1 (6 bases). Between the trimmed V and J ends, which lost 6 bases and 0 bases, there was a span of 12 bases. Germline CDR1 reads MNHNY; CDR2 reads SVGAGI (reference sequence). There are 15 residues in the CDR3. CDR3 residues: CASRSDSFSGNTIYF. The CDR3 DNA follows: TGTGCCAGCAGATCGGACAGTTTCTCTGGAAACACCATATATTTT.

The CDR3 sequence: CASRLKGGYEQYF. The CDR3 nucleotides are TGTGCCAGCAGACTAAAGGGGGGGTACGAGCAGTACTTC. The chain has TRBV6-1 and TRBJ2-7, with a possible D match to TRBD2 (7 bases). The CDR3 extends over 13 amino acids. Trimming left V 6 bases short and J 4 bases short, with 13 bases between. Germline loops: CDR1 MNHNS, CDR2 SASEGT.

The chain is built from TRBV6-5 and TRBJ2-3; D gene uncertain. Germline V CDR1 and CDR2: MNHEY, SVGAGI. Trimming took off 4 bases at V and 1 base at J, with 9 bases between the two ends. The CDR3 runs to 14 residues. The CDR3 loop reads CASSLSVGTDTQYF. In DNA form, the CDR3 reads TGTGCCAGCAGTTTAAGCGTTGGCACAGATACGCAGTATTTT.

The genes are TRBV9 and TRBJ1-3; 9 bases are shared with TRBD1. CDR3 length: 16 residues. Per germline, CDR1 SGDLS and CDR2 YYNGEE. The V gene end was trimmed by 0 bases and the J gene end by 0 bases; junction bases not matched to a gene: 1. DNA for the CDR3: TGTGCCAGCAGCGTAGTGGGACAGGGCTCTGGAAACACCATATATTTT. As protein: CASSVVGQGSGNTIYF.

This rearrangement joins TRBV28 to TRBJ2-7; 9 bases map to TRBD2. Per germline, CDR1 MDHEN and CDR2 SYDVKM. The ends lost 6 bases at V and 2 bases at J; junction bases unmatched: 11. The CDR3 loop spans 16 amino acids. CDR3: CASSTIGSGGTYEQYF. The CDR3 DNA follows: TGTGCCAGCAGCACTATAGGGAGCGGGGGGACCTACGAGCAGTACTTC.

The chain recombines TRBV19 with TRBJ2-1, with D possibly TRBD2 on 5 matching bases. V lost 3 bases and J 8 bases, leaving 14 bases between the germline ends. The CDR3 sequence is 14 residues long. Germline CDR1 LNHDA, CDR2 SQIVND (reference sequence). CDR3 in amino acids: CASSIYAAGDEQFF. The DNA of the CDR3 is TGTGCCAGTAGTATTTACGCCGCCGGGGATGAGCAGTTCTTC.

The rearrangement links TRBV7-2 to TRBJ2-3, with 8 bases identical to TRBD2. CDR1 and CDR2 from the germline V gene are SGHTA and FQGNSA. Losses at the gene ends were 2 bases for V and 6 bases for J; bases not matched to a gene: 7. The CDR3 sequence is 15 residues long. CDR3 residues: CASSLSGGPGDTQYF. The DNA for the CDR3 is TGTGCCAGCAGCTTATCGGGGGGGCCAGGTGATACGCAGTATTTT.